This T cell receptor (beta chain) is from a study of blood T cell repertoires in COVID-19. On the study more broadly: T cells, B-cell-depleted T cells, or PBMCs supplied cDNA or gDNA.

V lost 0 bases and J 5 bases, leaving 4 bases between the germline ends. The CDR3 has 12 amino acids. Germline V gives CDR1 SGDLS, CDR2 YYNGEE. Clones were read by immunoSEQ multiplex PCR, and TCRdb kept only the in-frame ones, dropping some. The table shows 35,000 to 55,000 clones, with 75% to 90% occurring only once. The sequenced sample consisted of peripheral blood. The chain has TRBV9 and TRBJ2-3; D not resolved. The TCR sequence derives from a man aged 60-69 years with active COVID-19. CDR3 region: CASSVDLDTQYF. In nucleotides, the CDR3 is TGTGCCAGCAGCGTAGACTTAGATACGCAGTATTTT.